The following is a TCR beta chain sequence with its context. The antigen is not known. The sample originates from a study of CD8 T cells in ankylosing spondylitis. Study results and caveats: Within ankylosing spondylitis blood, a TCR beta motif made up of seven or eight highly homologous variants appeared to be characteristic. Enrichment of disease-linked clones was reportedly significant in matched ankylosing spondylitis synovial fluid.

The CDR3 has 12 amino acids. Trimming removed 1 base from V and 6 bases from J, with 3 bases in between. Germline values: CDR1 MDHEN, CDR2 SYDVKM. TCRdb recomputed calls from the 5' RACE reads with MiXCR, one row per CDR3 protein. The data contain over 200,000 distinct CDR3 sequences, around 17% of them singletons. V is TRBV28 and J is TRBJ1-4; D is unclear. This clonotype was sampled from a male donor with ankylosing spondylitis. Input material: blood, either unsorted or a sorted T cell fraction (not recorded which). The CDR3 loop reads CASSLFDEKLFF. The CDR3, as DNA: TGTGCCAGCAGTTTATTCGATGAAAAACTGTTTTTT.